Here is one TCR beta chain with its context. The antigen is undetermined. It was into CD45RA+ naive and CD45RA-negative memory subsets that the CD4+ cells were split. The ends were cut back, 4 bases at V and 2 bases at J, with 16 bases in the middle. Germline V gene lookup returns CDR1 SGHTS and CDR2 YDEGEE. This CDR3 contains 16 residues. The data belong to a study of shared clonotypes between healthy human individuals. Study findings and constraints: Only a few donors were included, so the genetic and exposure-history diversity represented was limited.

As handled by the study authors: From ImmunoSEQ came sequences covering only the junction and carrying no quality scores, so filtering differed. The assay was immunoSEQ multiplex PCR, and TCRdb's table has in-frame clones only and misses some. V, J and clone size are taken as reported in that table, and D and trimming were inferred from the DNA itself. The sample shows more than 1 million clones, approximately 80% of them seen only once. Sequencing was carried out using memory CD4+ T cells from PBMCs. The subset here: CD45RA-negative fraction. The sequence was collected from a man younger than 35 in good health. Some clones in this sample may be carry-over from other donors' samples. The V and J genes are TRBV5-8 and TRBJ1-5, with D uncertain. Here the CDR3 reads CASSPGLVPGNQPQHF. The CDR3 region has the DNA TGTGCCAGCAGCCCGGGGTTGGTCCCTGGCAATCAGCCCCAGCATTTT.